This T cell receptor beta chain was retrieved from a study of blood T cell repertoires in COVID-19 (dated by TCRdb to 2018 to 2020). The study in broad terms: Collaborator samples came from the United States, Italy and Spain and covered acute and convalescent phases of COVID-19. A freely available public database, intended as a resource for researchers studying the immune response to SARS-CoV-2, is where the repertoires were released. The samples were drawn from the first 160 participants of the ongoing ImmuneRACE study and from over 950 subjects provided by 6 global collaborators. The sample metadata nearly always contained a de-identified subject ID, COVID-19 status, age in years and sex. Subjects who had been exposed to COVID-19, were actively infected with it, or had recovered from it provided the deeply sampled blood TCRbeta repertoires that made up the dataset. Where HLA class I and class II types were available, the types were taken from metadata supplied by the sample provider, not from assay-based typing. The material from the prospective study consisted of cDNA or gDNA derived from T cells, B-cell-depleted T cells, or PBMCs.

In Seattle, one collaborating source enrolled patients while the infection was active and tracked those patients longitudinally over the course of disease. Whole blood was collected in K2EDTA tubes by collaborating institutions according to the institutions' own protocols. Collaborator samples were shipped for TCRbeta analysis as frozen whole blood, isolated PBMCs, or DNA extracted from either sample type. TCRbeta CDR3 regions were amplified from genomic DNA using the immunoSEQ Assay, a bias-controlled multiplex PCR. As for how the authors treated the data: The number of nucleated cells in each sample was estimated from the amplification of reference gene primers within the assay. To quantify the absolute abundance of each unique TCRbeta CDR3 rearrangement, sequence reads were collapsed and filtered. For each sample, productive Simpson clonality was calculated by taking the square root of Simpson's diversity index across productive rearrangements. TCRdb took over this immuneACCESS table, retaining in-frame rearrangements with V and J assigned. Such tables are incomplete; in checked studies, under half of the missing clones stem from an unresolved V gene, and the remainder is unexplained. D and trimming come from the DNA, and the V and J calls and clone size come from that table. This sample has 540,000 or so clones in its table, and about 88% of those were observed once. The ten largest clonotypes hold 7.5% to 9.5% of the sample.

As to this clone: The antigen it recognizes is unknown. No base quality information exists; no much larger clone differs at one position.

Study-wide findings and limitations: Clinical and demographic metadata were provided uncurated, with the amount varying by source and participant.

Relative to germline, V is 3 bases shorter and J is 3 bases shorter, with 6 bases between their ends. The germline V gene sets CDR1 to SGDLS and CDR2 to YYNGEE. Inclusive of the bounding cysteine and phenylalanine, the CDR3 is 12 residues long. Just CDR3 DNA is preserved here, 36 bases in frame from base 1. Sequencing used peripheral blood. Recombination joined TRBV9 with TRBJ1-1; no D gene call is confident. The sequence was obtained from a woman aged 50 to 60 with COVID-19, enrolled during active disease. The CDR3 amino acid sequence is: CASSGLYTEAFF. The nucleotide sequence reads TGTGCCAGCAGCGGGCTCTACACTGAAGCTTTCTTT.